The 14 T cell receptor beta chains listed next were all sequenced from one sample in a study of control samples from healthy donors and cancer patients. Generated by immunoSEQ multiplex PCR, the TCRdb table keeps only in-frame clones and is missing some. The sample has roughly 60,000 clones, 85% to 95% seen once. Source material: blood. All receptors derive from a man younger than 40 in good health.

The chain uses TRBV9 and TRBJ1-3; D gene ambiguous. The CDR3 has 16 amino acids. Germline loops: CDR1 SGDLS, CDR2 YYNGEE. The V end lost 0 bases, the J end lost 1 base, and 11 bases lay between the germline ends. The CDR3 spells CASSVEPGQSGNTIYF. The CDR3, as DNA: TGTGCCAGCAGCGTAGAGCCTGGGCAGTCTGGAAACACCATATATTTT.

V usage is TRBV29-1 and J usage is TRBJ2-7; D is possibly TRBD1 (6 bases). The CDR3 contains 15 residues. Per the germline V gene, CDR1 is SQVTM and CDR2 is ANQGSEA. Trimming removed 6 bases at V and 4 bases at J, with 22 bases between. In nucleotides, the CDR3 is TGCAGCGTCCAAGGGAGAGGGGGTGCGTTGTACGAGCAGTACTTC. This gives the protein CSVQGRGGALYEQYF.

The V gene is TRBV11-1, the J gene TRBJ1-1, with D uncertain. Germline V gives CDR1 SGHAT, CDR2 FQDESV (reference sequence). CDR3 length equals 15 residues. V lost 2 bases to trimming and J lost 0 bases, with 10 bases between them. Here the CDR3 reads CASSLMEGVNTEAFF. The CDR3 bases are TGTGCCAGCAGCTTAATGGAGGGAGTGAACACTGAAGCTTTCTTT.

This chain connects TRBV10-1 to TRBJ1-3, with a weak D call TRBD1 (5 bases). Per germline, CDR1 WNHNN and CDR2 SYGVQD (reference sequence). This CDR3 region has 18 residues. V was clipped by 6 bases and J by 0 bases, with 21 bases between them. For the CDR3, the DNA is TGCGCCAGCAGAAAGTCCGGGGCCCACTTGAGCTCTGGAAACACCATATATTTT. Translated, it gives CASRKSGAHLSSGNTIYF.

J is TRBJ1-5 and V is TRBV5-6; D perhaps matches TRBD1 (5 bases). Germline V gene lookup returns CDR1 SGHDT and CDR2 YYEEEE. The length of the CDR3 is 16 residues. The germline V and J ends were trimmed by 4 bases and 2 bases, with 16 bases remaining between them. CDR3 protein: CASSHLGGRGNQPQHF. CDR3 DNA: TGTGCCAGCAGCCACCTCGGGGGAAGGGGCAATCAGCCCCAGCATTTT.

The chain employs TRBV19 and TRBJ1-6; D is unresolved. Trimming removed 7 bases from V and 7 bases from J, with 11 bases in between. The CDR3 length is 13 residues. CDR1 is LNHDA and CDR2 is SQIVND in the germline V gene (reference sequence). The CDR3 DNA reads TGTGCCAGTAAACGCGATGGAAATTCACCCCTCCACTTT. Its protein is CASKRDGNSPLHF.

The J gene is TRBJ1-5, the V gene TRBV11-2, with D perhaps matching TRBD1 (5 bases). The germline gives CDR1 SGHAT, CDR2 FQNNGV. V dropped 0 bases and J dropped 11 bases, with 11 bases sitting between them. This CDR3 region has 13 residues. The CDR3 is CASSLESWGSQHF. The CDR3 DNA follows: TGTGCCAGCAGCTTAGAATCCTGGGGGTCCCAGCATTTT.

The chain recombines TRBV3-1 (or the pseudogene TRBV3-2) with TRBJ2-7; D not resolved. Germline V gene sequence: CDR1 LGHDT, CDR2 YNNKEL (reference sequence). There are 13 residues in the CDR3. The ends were cut back, 1 base at V and 4 bases at J, with 8 bases in the middle. DNA of the CDR3: TGTGCCAGCAGCCAAGTCGAAAGGTACGAGCAGTACTTC. Protein product: CASSQVERYEQYF.

V is TRBV18 and J is TRBJ1-5; D is uncertain. CDR3 length: 14 amino acids. The V gene lost 1 base and the J gene lost 2 bases, with 6 bases spanning the gap. Germline V gives CDR1 KGHSH, CDR2 LQKENI. The CDR3 bases are TGTGCCAGCTCACCACGGGAAGGCAATCAGCCCCAGCATTTT. It codes for CASSPREGNQPQHF.

The V and J genes are TRBV24-1 and TRBJ1-1; unclear D gene. V was cut by 4 bases and J by 6 bases, with 14 bases left in between. This CDR3 has 14 amino acids. CDR1 and CDR2 (germline): KGHDR, SFDVKD. The CDR3 DNA is TGTGCCACCAGTGACTATACGGACCGAGCTGAAGCTTTCTTT. It yields the protein CATSDYTDRAEAFF.

CDR3 sequence (DNA): TGTGCCAGCAGAATGGGGGGAGGCACTGAAGCTTTCTTT. Its protein is CASRMGGGTEAFF. The chain combines TRBV12-3 or TRBV12-4 with TRBJ1-1, with a weak D call TRBD1 (5 bases). The CDR3 length is 13 residues. V shed 6 bases and J shed 4 bases, with 12 bases lying between them.

The chain combines TRBV11-1 with TRBJ1-2, with 7 bases aligning to TRBD1. From germline, CDR1 is SGHAT and CDR2 FQDESV (reference sequence). The CDR3 is 16 residues long. Trimming took 5 bases from V and 0 from J; bases not matched to a gene: 9. The CDR3: CASSPSWDRPNYGYTF. DNA for the CDR3: TGTGCCAGCAGCCCGAGTTGGGACAGACCTAACTATGGCTACACCTTC.

The chain links TRBV7-9 to TRBJ2-1; 11 bases fit TRBD1. The CDR3 spans 15 residues. V lost 0 bases and J lost 6; bases outside the gene matches: 1. Germline V gene lookup returns CDR1 SEHNR and CDR2 FQNEAQ (reference sequence). DNA for the CDR3: TGTGCCAGCAGCTTAGCCGGACAGGGGGCCAATGAGCAGTTCTTC. Residues: CASSLAGQGANEQFF.

J is TRBJ2-7 and V is TRBV5-1; TRBD2 aligns across 7 bases. The CDR3 extends over 15 amino acids. V gave up 6 bases and J gave up 0 bases; unmatched junction bases: 9. Germline loops: CDR1 SGHRS, CDR2 YFSETQ. The CDR3: CASTFVGGSSYEQYF. The CDR3 DNA sequence: TGCGCCAGCACATTTGTGGGCGGGAGCTCCTACGAGCAGTACTTC.